This is a list of T cell receptor beta chains from one sample in a study of T cells in Graves' hyperthyroidism and ophthalmopathy. MiXCR, run by TCRdb on the multiplex PCR reads, gives a single entry per CDR3 protein. The sample lists around 600,000 distinct CDR3 sequences, more than 12% occurring once. Sequencing was done on a sample of blood. The source of these receptors is a woman in her fifties or sixties with Graves' ophthalmopathy. Both conserved end residues are part of each CDR3. A D gene is named only where the DNA matches it firmly. Part of the rows lack a size; the others show once, few, many or a class for expanded clones.

>TRBV12-3/TRBV12-4|many|TRBJ2-1|NA
CASSFGRNPIEQFF
TGTGCCAGCAGTTTTGGGCGGAATCCAATTGAGCAGTTCTTC
>TRBV7-8|few|TRBJ2-2|NA
CASSPHLTGELFF
TGTGCCAGCAGCCCCCATTTAACCGGGGAGCTGTTTTTT
>TRBV28|many|TRBJ2-7|TRBD1
CASSRTGGDYEQYF
TGTGCCAGCAGTAGGACAGGGGGCGACTACGAGCAGTACTTC
>TRBV4-3|NA|TRBJ1-5|NA
CASSQDRAGAHQPQHF
TGCGCCAGCAGCCAAGATCGGGCAGGGGCTCATCAGCCCCAGCATTTT
>TRBV28|many|TRBJ1-2|NA
CASSLGQGMSYTF
TGTGCCAGCAGTTTGGGTCAGGGGATGAGCTACACCTTC
>TRBV3-1|NA|TRBJ2-3|NA
CASSPPSHFTQYF
TGTGCCAGCAGCCCCCCATCCCACTTTACGCAGTATTTT
>TRBV5-1|few|TRBJ2-3|NA
CASSSENTDTQYF
TGCGCCAGCAGCTCAGAAAACACAGATACGCAGTATTTT
>TRBV29-1|many|TRBJ2-3|NA
CSVHPWQGGDTQYF
TGCAGCGTCCACCCGTGGCAGGGGGGAGATACGCAGTATTTT
>TRBV28|few|TRBJ1-4|TRBD1
CASSETGAEVEKLFF
TGTGCCAGCAGTGAAACAGGGGCGGAGGTTGAAAAACTGTTTTTT
>TRBV9|few|TRBJ2-3|NA
CASSVGLSWEPDTQYF
NA
>TRBV6-1|NA|TRBJ2-7|NA
CASSEERVRDEQYF
TGTGCCAGCAGTGAAGAACGGGTTCGGGACGAGCAGTACTTC
>TRBV24-1|many|TRBJ2-7|TRBD2
CATSDRSSGSNEQYF
TGTGCCACCAGTGATCGGTCTAGCGGGAGCAACGAGCAGTACTTC
>TRBV6-2/TRBV6-3|few|TRBJ2-1|TRBD2
CASSYLRTGTIYNEQFF
TGTGCCAGCAGTTACCTCCGAACCGGGACTATTTACAATGAGCAGTTCTTC
>TRBV19|few|TRBJ2-3|TRBD2
CASSNTGTSPSPGTQYF
TGTGCCAGTAGTAACACCGGGACTAGCCCAAGCCCAGGTACGCAGTATTTT
>TRBV20-1|many|TRBJ2-1|TRBD2
CSARVFRLAGGSYNEQFF
TGCAGTGCTAGAGTCTTTCGACTAGCGGGAGGGTCCTACAATGAGCAGTTCTTC
>TRBV28|NA|TRBJ1-5|NA
CASTPWRQPNNQPQHF
TGTGCCAGCACACCCTGGAGACAGCCGAACAATCAGCCCCAGCATTTT
>TRBV6-2/TRBV6-3|many|TRBJ2-2|TRBD2
CASIVSGSIGELFF
TGTGCCAGCATAGTTAGCGGGAGTATCGGGGAGCTGTTTTTT
>TRBV12-5|many|TRBJ2-3|NA
CASGQGPSTDTQYF
TGTGCTAGTGGACAGGGTCCCAGCACAGATACGCAATATTTT
>TRBV6-1|many|TRBJ2-7|TRBD1
CASITDRGLYEQYF
TGTGCCAGCATTACGGACAGGGGGCTCTACGAGCAGTACTTC
>TRBV5-1|NA|TRBJ2-2|NA
CASSSTDGGELFF
TGCGCCAGCAGCTCGACTGATGGCGGGGAGCTGTTTTTT
>TRBV15|NA|TRBJ1-4|NA
CATSIQRLNEKLFF
TGTGCCACCAGCATACAGAGACTTAATGAAAAACTGTTTTTT
>TRBV4-2|many|TRBJ2-5|TRBD2
CASSQEAGVVAETQYF
TGTGCCAGCAGCCAAGAGGCGGGAGTGGTAGCAGAGACCCAGTACTTC
>TRBV7-3|many|TRBJ2-1|TRBD2
CASSLMDTSGKNEQFF
TGTGCCAGCAGCTTAATGGACACTAGCGGGAAGAATGAGCAGTTCTTC
>TRBV2|NA|TRBJ2-1|TRBD2
CASIWGGLAAQTLANEQFF
TGTGCCAGCATATGGGGGGGACTAGCGGCCCAGACCCTCGCCAATGAGCAGTTCTTC
>TRBV25-1|few|TRBJ1-2|NA
CASSESPGALGYTF
TGTGCCAGCAGTGAGTCCCCGGGGGCGCTCGGCTACACCTTC
>TRBV28|many|TRBJ2-7|NA
CASSLYSQAYEQYF
TGTGCCAGCAGTTTATATAGCCAGGCCTACGAGCAGTACTTC
>TRBV7-9|NA|TRBJ2-1|TRBD2
CASSTTGGPMYEQFF
TGTGCCAGCAGCACTACGGGAGGGCCTATGTATGAGCAGTTCTTC
>TRBV5-1|many|TRBJ2-7|TRBD2
CASSSLAGGFSYEQYF
TGCGCCAGCAGCTCCCTTGCGGGAGGGTTCTCCTACGAGCAGTACTTC
>TRBV28|many|TRBJ1-3|NA
CASSSQNSVSGNTIYF
TGTGCCAGCAGCTCACAAAATTCAGTCTCTGGAAACACCATATATTTT
>TRBV5-4|NA|TRBJ2-2|TRBD1
CASSTGVTGELFF
TGTGCCAGCAGCACAGGGGTCACCGGGGAGCTGTTTTTT
>TRBV28|many|TRBJ2-7|TRBD1
CASSLMGQGIYEQYF
TGTGCCAGCAGTTTAATGGGACAGGGAATCTACGAGCAGTACTTC
>TRBV27|many|TRBJ2-6|NA
CASSLRRPSGANVLTF
TGTGCCAGCAGTTTAAGGCGGCCAAGCGGGGCCAACGTCCTGACTTTC
>TRBV18|many|TRBJ2-1|TRBD2
CASSPPGLAGDREQFF
TGTGCCAGCTCACCGCCCGGACTAGCGGGAGATCGGGAGCAGTTCTTC
>TRBV6-1|NA|TRBJ2-2|TRBD2
CASRATSGRAGTGELFF
TGTGCCAGCAGGGCAACTAGCGGGAGGGCGGGCACCGGGGAGCTGTTTTTT
>TRBV28|NA|TRBJ2-1|TRBD2
CASSYLAGGKGEQFF
TGTGCCAGCAGTTATCTAGCGGGAGGGAAGGGTGAGCAGTTCTTC
>TRBV5-1|many|TRBJ2-2|TRBD1
CASSLRAAGGKTGELFF
TGCGCCAGCAGCTTGAGGGCCGCAGGGGGAAAGACCGGGGAGCTGTTTTTT